This T cell receptor (beta chain) is drawn from a study of CD8+CD57+ T cells in acquired aplastic anemia. Previously, flow cytometry had revealed CD8+CD57+ cell expansion in the patients chosen for sequencing. The sample holds a few counts of this clonotype. The target antigen is unknown. Profiling of TCR beta VDJ combinations and CDR3 sequences used genomic DNA as template. A single record per CDR3 protein comes from TCRdb applying MiXCR to the reads. This sample has about 200,000 distinct CDR3 sequences, with almost 50% found just once. Looked up from germline, CDR1 is SGHVS and CDR2 is FNYEAQ. This CDR3 spans 14 amino acids. Trimming took off 4 bases at V and 7 bases at J, with 16 bases between the two ends. Study results and limitations: No significant patient-versus-control difference appeared in CD8+ Simpson's diversity. Found in both controls and patients were almost 30 CD8+ CDR3 sequences.

The TCR comes from a human donor with aplastic anemia. The chain combines TRBV7-6 with TRBJ1-2; D perhaps matches TRBD1 (5 bases). Sequences were obtained from sorted CD4+, CD8+, or CD8+CD57+ T cells (not recorded which) from PBMCs. This CDR3 is CASSSGTEASGYTF. As DNA, the CDR3 is TGTGCCAGCAGCTCTGGGACCGAGGCATCTGGCTACACCTTC.